The next 16 T cell receptor beta chains were all read from a single sample in a study of T-cell reconstitution after alpha-beta-depleted transplantation in children (dated by TCRdb to about 2016). What the treatment or condition label conveys for this sample: allogeneic hematopoietic cell transplantation with graft depleted of TCRalphabeta T cells and CD19 B cells. Library creation used PCR. TCRdb records Illumina HiSeq 2500 as the sequencer. To normalize quantification of the TCRbeta repertoire, the TCR libraries were built with molecular barcoding that relied on unique molecular identifiers. Starting from the raw public reads, TCRdb applied fastp trimming at Q25, assembled clones with MiXCR and retained in-frame beta chains. CDR3 protein duplicates are merged, each entry listing the most common genes and DNA. For this sample the table gives 530,000 or so distinct CDR3 sequences, of which 27% were detected only once. The leading ten clones occupy just over 35% of the sample.

The specimen was PBMCs, collected before TCRalphabeta/CD19-depleted stem cell transplant. Source of these receptors: a boy in the first two years of life with Wiskott-Aldrich syndrome, due to receive a stem cell transplant.

The table lists this clonotype with many counts. An end of the junction differs from the germline gene, which may be a read error. V is TRBV5-1 and J is TRBJ2-1; 10 nucleotides agree with TRBD2. The CDR3 totals 15 residues. Germline V CDR1 and CDR2: SGHRS, YFSETQ. As DNA, the CDR3 is TGTGCCAGCAGCTCTAGCGGGAGCTCCTACAATGAGCAGTTCTTC. This gives the protein CASSSSGSSYNEQFF. Based on the CDR3 plus reference TRBV5-1 and TRBJ2-1, the full variable domain is KAGVTQTPRYLIKTRGQQVTLSCSPISGHRSVSWYQQTPGQGLQFLFEYFSETQRNKGNFPGRFSGRQFSNSRSEMNVSTLELGDSALYLCASSSSGSSYNEQFFGPGTRLTVL.

This clonotype was observed a handful of times. The chain links TRBV6-1 to TRBJ2-5; TRBD2 aligns across 10 bases. The CDR3 has 16 amino acids. Trimming took 6 bases from V and 5 from J; bases not matched to a gene: 12. Germline-derived CDR1 and CDR2 are MNHNS and SASEGT. CDR3 loop: CASSWGGLAGEETQYF. The CDR3 region has the DNA TGTGCCAGCAGCTGGGGAGGGCTAGCGGGAGAGGAGACCCAGTACTTC.

Only a few counts were recorded for this clonotype. The J gene is TRBJ1-4, the V gene TRBV11-2; 8 bases match TRBD1. The V gene's germline CDR1 is SGHAT and CDR2 FQNNGV. The ends lost 5 bases at V and 7 bases at J; junction bases unmatched: 6. The CDR3 sequence is 14 residues long. CDR3 protein: CASSPRTGREKLFF. CDR3 DNA: TGTGCCAGCAGCCCAAGGACAGGGCGTGAAAAACTGTTTTTT. Full variable domain (outside the CDR3, taken from reference TRBV11-2 and TRBJ1-4): EAGVAQSPRYKIIEKRQSVAFWCNPISGHATLYWYQQILGQGPKLLIQFQNNGVVDDSQLPKDRFSAERLKGVDSTLKIQPAKLEDSAVYLCASSPRTGREKLFFGSGTQLSVL.

This clonotype came up a few times. This chain joins TRBV7-6 and TRBJ2-1; D possibly matches TRBD1 or TRBD2 (7 bases each). V was shortened by 0 bases and J by 4 bases, with 13 bases between the two germline ends. Germline V lookup: CDR1 SGHVS, CDR2 FNYEAQ. This CDR3 contains 16 residues. CDR3 sequence: CASSLAAGGAYNEQFF. CDR3 bases: TGTGCCAGCAGCTTAGCGGCAGGGGGGGCTTACAATGAGCAGTTCTTC.

This clonotype occurred a few times. This chain joins TRBV5-4 and TRBJ2-1; TRBD2 matches 13 bases. Germline V gene lookup returns CDR1 SGHNT and CDR2 YYREEE (reference sequence). The CDR3 totals 22 residues. V lost 4 bases to trimming and J lost 3 bases; unmatched junction nucleotides: 22. CDR3 loop: CASSLDSRTSGSGSLGYNEQFF. CDR3 DNA sequence: TGTGCCAGCAGCCTGGACAGCCGGACTAGCGGGAGTGGCAGTTTGGGCTACAATGAGCAGTTCTTC.

This clonotype occurred a few times. This chain uses TRBV20-1 with TRBJ2-1, with 9 bases lining up with TRBD2. Germline lookup yields CDR1 DFQATT and CDR2 SNEGSKA (reference sequence). The CDR3 is made up of 15 amino acids. V lost 0 bases, J lost 4 bases, and 4 bases stayed unmatched. CDR3 protein: CSAREDSGSYNEQFF. The CDR3 nucleotides read TGCAGTGCTAGAGAAGATAGCGGGAGTTACAATGAGCAGTTCTTC.

Only a few counts were recorded for this clonotype. V gene TRBV15 combines with J gene TRBJ2-5; perhaps D is TRBD1 or TRBD2 (5 bases each). CDR1 is LNHNV, CDR2 YYDKDF, per germline (reference sequence). This CDR3 is built from 16 residues. Trimming shortened V by 1 base and J by 5 bases, and 17 bases separated the two germline ends. The CDR3 is CATSRAGLAPGETQYF. The CDR3 bases are TGTGCCACCAGCAGAGCCGGACTTGCCCCAGGGGAGACCCAGTACTTC. Complete variable domain (other parts from reference TRBV15 and TRBJ2-5): DAMVIQNPRYQVTQFGKPVTLSCSQTLNHNVMYWYQQKSSQAPKLLFHYYDKDFNNEADTPDNFQSRRPNTSFCFLDIRSPGLGDTAMYLCATSRAGLAPGETQYFGPGTRLLVL.

The chain combines TRBV6-4 with TRBJ2-2; D uncertain. Germline lookup yields CDR1 MRHNA and CDR2 SNTAGT. CDR3 size: 14 residues. V was clipped by 4 bases and J by 1 base, with 7 bases between them. CDR3 DNA sequence: TGTGCCAGCAGTGTGAGGCAGAACACCGGGGAGCTGTTTTTT. Encoded protein: CASSVRQNTGELFF.

The chain links TRBV10-3 to TRBJ2-1; 7 bases map to TRBD2. Trimming removed 3 bases from V and 6 bases from J; junction bases left unmatched: 8. The germline gives CDR1 ENHRY, CDR2 SYGVKD. This CDR3 has 15 residues. Here the CDR3 DNA reads TGTGCCATCAGTGACGGCGGGAGCCTCCTCAATGAGCAGTTCTTC. Protein: CAISDGGSLLNEQFF.

The rearrangement joins TRBV20-1 to TRBJ2-7; D may be TRBD1 (5 bases). The CDR3 sequence is 15 residues long. With 5 bases removed from V and 0 bases from J, the gap between germline ends came to 17 bases. Germline-derived CDR1 and CDR2 are DFQATT and SNEGSKA (reference sequence). The CDR3 is CSAGEPGPSSYEQYF. CDR3 sequence (DNA): TGCAGTGCTGGTGAGCCAGGGCCGAGCTCCTACGAGCAGTACTTC.

This clonotype was counted a few times. The CDR3 region has the DNA TGTGCCAGTATGAGAAGTCGGGTCGGTTTCTACAATGAGCAGTTCTTC. Translating gives CASMRSRVGFYNEQFF. The chain employs TRBV19 and TRBJ2-1; D is ambiguous. The CDR3 runs to 16 residues. Germline CDR1 reads LNHDA; CDR2 reads SQIVND (reference sequence). Trimming shortened V by 7 bases and J by 3 bases, and 19 bases separated the two germline ends.

The chain joins TRBV20-1 to TRBJ1-3, with a tentative D call TRBD1 (5 bases). The CDR3 is 14 amino acids. The V gene lost 6 bases and the J gene lost 4 bases, with 16 bases spanning the gap. Germline CDR1 DFQATT, CDR2 SNEGSKA (reference sequence). CDR3 sequence reads: CSAAGAASGNTIYF. The CDR3 DNA sequence: TGCAGTGCCGCCGGGGCGGCGTCCGGAAACACCATATATTTT.

Many counts were recorded for this clonotype. The J gene is TRBJ2-5, the V gene TRBV20-1; a possible D gene is TRBD1 (6 bases). The CDR3 covers 13 residues. Germline V gene lookup returns CDR1 DFQATT and CDR2 SNEGSKA (reference sequence). As DNA, the CDR3 is TGCAGCCCCATCCTCCCAGGGGCCGAGACCCAGTACTTC. Protein: CSPILPGAETQYF.

This clonotype came up a few times. The V call is TRBV5-1, the J call TRBJ2-3; TRBD2 aligns across 7 bases. V lost 1 base to trimming and J lost 5 bases; unmatched junction nucleotides: 10. From germline, CDR1 is SGHRS and CDR2 YFSETQ. The length of the CDR3 is 16 residues. The CDR3 protein is CASSLWGTTTLDTQYF. CDR3 bases: TGCGCCAGCAGCTTGTGGGGGACTACCACATTAGATACGCAGTATTTT.

This chain links TRBV2 with TRBJ2-1; 8 bases are a match to TRBD1. Germline loops: CDR1 SNHLY, CDR2 FYNNEI. The length of the CDR3 is 15 residues. V gave up 6 bases and J gave up 3 bases; unmatched junction bases: 7. CDR3 bases: TGTGCCAGCAGCCTAGGACAGGGCCACTACAATGAGCAGTTCTTC. Its protein is CASSLGQGHYNEQFF.

This clonotype showed up just a few times. The chain joins TRBV9 to TRBJ1-6, with unresolved D. Between the trimmed V and J ends, which lost 0 bases and 6 bases, there was a span of 10 bases. The CDR3 consists of 15 residues. From germline, CDR1 is SGDLS and CDR2 YYNGEE. The CDR3 here is CASSVGSAVNSPLHF. The CDR3 coding sequence is TGTGCCAGCAGCGTAGGCTCGGCGGTTAATTCACCCCTCCACTTT.